The entry below gives a single T cell receptor (beta chain) sequence along with its context. Its antigen is as yet unknown. Germline V gene data show CDR1 as MDHEN and CDR2 as SYDVKM. The germline V and J ends were trimmed by 4 bases and 2 bases, with 6 bases remaining between them. The CDR3 sequence is 12 residues long. One entry per CDR3 protein, called by TCRdb with MiXCR from the 5' RACE reads. Seen here are about 92,000 distinct CDR3 sequences, under 15% observed once, and the top ten hold about 6.7%. The data are from a study of early T cells in non-severe SARS-CoV-2 infection. Notes on the study in general: VDJdb matching skewed toward anti-spike CD8 responses, missing private and CD4 specificities.

The source material was whole blood. This sequence was found in an adult who was a healthcare worker with PCR-confirmed SARS-CoV-2 infection or an uninfected control (not recorded which). The chain has TRBV28 and TRBJ2-7; D is undetermined. Here the CDR3 DNA reads TGTGCCAGCAGTTGGGGTCCCTACGAGCAGTACTTC. Amino acid sequence: CASSWGPYEQYF.